This is a list of T cell receptor beta chains from one sample in a study of blood T cell repertoires in COVID-19. The method was immunoSEQ multiplex PCR; TCRdb's version includes in-frame clones alone and lacks a portion of them. Among 220,000 or so clones, 80% to 90% were seen once, and the ten largest hold approximately 15%. Sequenced: PBMCs or T cells enriched from blood (not recorded which). Receptor source: a woman aged 45-65 years with acute COVID-19. CDR3s include the opening cysteine and the closing phenylalanine or tryptophan. A D gene is named only where the DNA matches it firmly. Not every row has a clone size; where given, it reads once, few, many or a size class.

NA	TRBV28	NA	TRBJ1-2	TGTGCCAGCAGTTTATTAGGGGTCGGCTACACCTTC	CASSLLGVGYTF
NA	TRBV7-9	NA	TRBJ2-7	TGTGCCAGCAGCTTAGCCGGGACTTACCGCGAGCAGTACTTC	CASSLAGTYREQYF
NA	TRBV19	NA	TRBJ2-7	TGTGCCAGTAGTAATCTTTTAGCGTGCGAGCAGTACTTC	CASSNLLACEQYF
once	TRBV4-2	NA	TRBJ2-6	TGTGCCAGCAGCCAACTTGGACAGTCGTCTGGGGCCAACGTCCTGACTTTC	CASSQLGQSSGANVLTF
NA	TRBV7-6	NA	TRBJ1-4	TGTGCCAGCAGCTTAGTTCCGGGAGCAACTAATGAAAAACTGTTTTTT	CASSLVPGATNEKLFF
NA	TRBV24-1	TRBD1	TRBJ2-7	TGTGCCACCTCCCGACAGGGCAACGAGCAGTACTTC	CATSRQGNEQYF
few	TRBV6-6	TRBD1	TRBJ1-2	TGTGCCAGCAGTTACACACGGACAGGAGATGGCTACACCTTC	CASSYTRTGDGYTF
NA	TRBV27	TRBD2	TRBJ2-2	TGTGCCAGCAGTTTGGGGACTAGCGGGACCGGGGAGCTGTTTTTT	CASSLGTSGTGELFF
NA	TRBV13	NA	TRBJ2-5	TGTGCCAGCAGCGCCCGAGGTGTTCGGGAGACCCAGTACTTC	CASSARGVRETQYF
NA	TRBV29-1	NA	TRBJ1-2	TGCAGCGTTGAGAGACTGAGCTATGGCTACACCTTC	CSVERLSYGYTF
NA	TRBV28	TRBD1	TRBJ2-1	TGTGCCAGCAGTTCCCCCGGGACAGGGGGCGATGAGCAGTTCTTC	CASSSPGTGGDEQFF
many	TRBV24-1	NA	TRBJ2-2	TGTGCCACCAGTGACTCTACTAGCACCGGGGAGCTGTTTTTT	CATSDSTSTGELFF
NA	TRBV6-5	NA	TRBJ1-3	TGTGCCAGCAGGGACAGCTCTGGAAACACCATATATTTT	CASRDSSGNTIYF
NA	TRBV27	TRBD1	TRBJ1-1	TGTGCCAGCAGTCCGTTTCCGGGACAGGGGGCTGAAGCTTTCTTT	CASSPFPGQGAEAFF
NA	TRBV12-3/TRBV12-4	TRBD1	TRBJ2-2	TGTGCCAGCAGCACAGGGGCCGGGGAGCTGTTTTTT	CASSTGAGELFF